The 17 T cell receptor beta chains presented below share a single source sample, sequenced in a study of human thymus T cells. Corrective heart surgery yielded the resections from which the thymus tissue came. The table came from immunoSEQ multiplex PCR; TCRdb's copy has only in-frame clones and leaves some out. The repertoire holds tens of thousands of clones, with 95% as singletons. Material: thymus tissue. The receptors originated from a girl under two years old with a congenital heart defect but otherwise immunologically healthy.

The rearrangement uses TRBV4-2 and TRBJ2-1, with 10 bases lining up with TRBD2. CDR1 is LGHNA, CDR2 YNFKEQ, per germline. Trimming at V came to 0 bases and at J to 4 bases, leaving 9 bases not matched to a gene. The CDR3 extends over 18 amino acids. The CDR3 nucleotides read TGTGCCAGCAGCCAAGAATTCAAGCGGGAGGGTGGGTACAATGAGCAGTTCTTC. Translating gives CASSQEFKREGGYNEQFF.

The chain has TRBV2 and TRBJ2-1, with 10 bases matching TRBD2. V lost 4 bases to trimming and J lost 10 bases; unmatched junction nucleotides: 4. The CDR3 has 13 amino acids. Germline V gene data show CDR1 as SNHLY and CDR2 as FYNNEI. CDR3 sequence reads: CASSVQREGEQFF. CDR3 in DNA: TGTGCCAGCAGTGTGCAGCGGGAGGGAGAGCAGTTCTTC. The whole variable domain, remainder taken from reference TRBV2 and TRBJ2-1, is EPEVTQTPSHQVTQMGQEVILRCVPISNHLYFYWYRQILGQKVEFLVSFYNNEISEKSEIFDDQFSVERPDGSNFTLKIRSTKLEDSAMYFCASSVQREGEQFFGPGTRLTVL.

The table lists this clone with a count of one. The chain is built from TRBV4-2 and TRBJ2-7; D not resolved. Trimming pared 0 bases from V and 2 bases from J, leaving 11 bases between. The CDR3 loop spans 15 amino acids. Germline loops: CDR1 LGHNA, CDR2 YNFKEQ. CDR3 loop: CASSQDHALAYEQYF. In DNA form, the CDR3 reads TGTGCCAGCAGCCAAGATCATGCCCTAGCCTACGAGCAGTACTTC.

In its sample, this clone was seen once. The chain carries TRBV28 and TRBJ2-7; D perhaps matches TRBD2 (5 bases). Trimming shortened V by 6 bases and J by 9 bases, and 12 bases separated the two germline ends. Germline values: CDR1 MDHEN, CDR2 SYDVKM. The CDR3 has 11 residues. Here the CDR3 DNA reads TGTGCCAGCAGCCACGGAGGTGGGCAGTACTTC. It yields the protein CASSHGGGQYF.

This chain uses TRBV30 with TRBJ2-7, with no clear D. Germline loops: CDR1 GTSNPN, CDR2 SVGIG (reference sequence). The V end lost 5 bases, the J end lost 5 bases, and 1 base lay between the germline ends. The CDR3 loop spans 8 amino acids. The CDR3 DNA follows: TGTGCCTGGGACGAGCAGTACTTC. Protein: CAWDEQYF. The full variable domain, its missing parts supplied by reference TRBV30 and TRBJ2-7, is SQTIHQWPATLVQPVGSPLSLECTVEGTSNPNLYWYRQAAGRGLQLLFYSVGIGQISSEVPQNLSASRPQDRQFILSSKKLLLSDSGFYLCAWDEQYFGPGTRLTVT.

For the CDR3, the DNA is TGCGCCAGCAGCTTGGGACCGCACGAGGAGACCCAGTACTTC. Protein product: CASSLGPHEETQYF. V is TRBV5-1 and J is TRBJ2-5, with D unclear. V gave up 0 bases and J gave up 5 bases, with 11 bases separating them. This CDR3 is 14 amino acids long. Germline V gene data show CDR1 as SGHRS and CDR2 as YFSETQ.

The rearrangement uses TRBV2 and TRBJ2-5; possibly TRBD1 or TRBD2 for D (5 bases each). The CDR3 consists of 13 residues. CDR1 SNHLY and CDR2 FYNNEI come from the germline V gene. V gave up 7 bases and J gave up 3 bases, with 12 bases separating them. As DNA, the CDR3 is TGTGCCAGCACCGGGACGGCCGAAGAGACCCAGTACTTC. Protein: CASTGTAEETQYF.

Only one count was recorded for this clone. The gene calls are TRBV19 and TRBJ1-5; D gene unclear. The ends were cut back, 3 bases at V and 3 bases at J, with 9 bases in the middle. Germline CDR1 reads LNHDA; CDR2 reads SQIVND (reference sequence). This CDR3 contains 14 residues. CDR3 sequence (DNA): TGTGCCAGTAGTATGACTCAGTACAATCAGCCCCAGCATTTT. This codes for CASSMTQYNQPQHF.

The V call is TRBV10-3, the J call TRBJ2-7; TRBD2 matches at 15 bases. This CDR3 is built from 17 residues. Trimming cost V 7 bases and J 3 bases; bases outside gene matches: 10. The germline gives CDR1 ENHRY, CDR2 SYGVKD. This CDR3 is CAITKGLAGGGYYEQYF. The DNA for the CDR3 is TGTGCCATCACTAAAGGACTAGCGGGAGGGGGGTACTACGAGCAGTACTTC.

Of note for this clone: A read error may account for a junction end that differs from germline. The chain combines TRBV5-5 with TRBJ2-7, with 7 positions matching TRBD2. CDR1 is SGHKS and CDR2 is YYEKEE in the germline V gene (reference sequence). The CDR3 contains 18 residues. The CDR3 region has the DNA TGTGCCAGCAGCCACCTATGGGGAGGGCCCCCTTCTAGGTACGGGCAGTACTTC. Amino acid sequence: CASSHLWGGPPSRYGQYF.

The chain uses TRBV18 and TRBJ2-2; D unresolved. The germline V and J ends were trimmed by 3 bases and 8 bases, with 10 bases remaining between them. CDR1 is KGHSH and CDR2 is LQKENI in the germline V gene. CDR3 length: 13 amino acids. The CDR3 sequence is CASSPPPPGELFF. The CDR3 nucleotides are TGTGCCAGCTCACCTCCCCCCCCGGGGGAGCTGTTTTTT.

The chain links TRBV10-2 to TRBJ2-1; a weak D match, TRBD2 (6 bases). Germline V gene sequence: CDR1 WSHSY, CDR2 SAAADI. This CDR3 comprises 16 residues. Trimming took off 2 bases at V and 2 bases at J, with 13 bases between the two ends. CDR3 protein: CASSEIAEGPYNEQFF. The DNA of the CDR3 is TGCGCCAGCAGTGAGATTGCGGAGGGGCCCTACAATGAGCAGTTCTTC.

The chain has TRBV6-4 and TRBJ2-3, with 7 bases aligning to TRBD1. There are 14 residues in the CDR3. The V gene end was trimmed by 2 bases and the J gene end by 6 bases; junction bases not matched to a gene: 5. Per germline, CDR1 MRHNA and CDR2 SNTAGT. Here the CDR3 DNA reads TGTGCCAGCAGTGACACAGGGGCAGGCGATACGCAGTATTTT. Translating gives CASSDTGAGDTQYF.

The CDR3 sequence is CASSLVEGAGANVLTF. The DNA for the CDR3 is TGTGCCAGCAGCTTAGTCGAGGGGGCTGGGGCCAACGTCCTGACTTTC. This sequence joins TRBV11-2 and TRBJ2-6, with D possibly TRBD1 on 6 matching bases. V lost 1 base to trimming and J lost 2 bases, with 9 bases between them. The CDR3 has 16 residues. The V gene's germline CDR1 is SGHAT and CDR2 FQNNGV.

V gene TRBV29-1 combines with J gene TRBJ1-1; D possibly corresponds to TRBD1 (5 bases). Trimming stripped 5 bases from V and 0 bases from J, with 16 bases between. The CDR3 length is 15 residues. Germline CDR1 is SQVTM and CDR2 is ANQGSEA. CDR3 sequence (DNA): TGCAGCGTTAAACAAGGGGAAACAGTGAACACTGAAGCTTTCTTT. This translates into CSVKQGETVNTEAFF.

This sequence joins TRBV5-1 and TRBJ2-2; D possibly corresponds to TRBD1 (6 bases). V was cut by 4 bases and J by 8 bases, with 27 bases left in between. CDR1 SGHRS and CDR2 YFSETQ come from the germline V gene. The CDR3 sequence is 18 residues long. CDR3 nucleotide sequence: TGCGCCAGCAGCCCCAACACAGGGTTATCGTGTGACTGGGGGGAGCTGTTTTTT. Translation gives CASSPNTGLSCDWGELFF.

This clone was picked up a small number of times. The V and J genes are TRBV27 and TRBJ1-1; no firm D call. The CDR3 is 8 residues long. Trimming took off 9 bases at V and 8 bases at J, with 4 bases between the two ends. Germline V CDR1 and CDR2: MNHEY, SMNVEV (reference sequence). The CDR3 DNA reads TGTGCCAGGAGGGAAGCTTTCTTT. Its translation is CARREAFF.